Presented here are 10 T cell receptor beta chains from one specimen sequenced in a study of T cells after yellow fever vaccination. From the 5' RACE reads, TCRdb called clonotypes with MiXCR, one entry per CDR3 protein. The repertoire consists of nearly 550,000 distinct CDR3 sequences, with roughly a fifth occurring once and the leading ten covering around 15%. Sequences were derived from PBMCs, sampled 15 days after the yellow fever booster vaccination. The receptor set was obtained from a young man who received the YFV17D yellow fever vaccine.

The chain recombines TRBV12-3 or TRBV12-4 with TRBJ2-3, with D perhaps TRBD1 (6 bases). The V end lost 6 bases, the J end lost 2 bases, and 9 bases lay between the germline ends. The CDR3 is 13 amino acids. The DNA of the CDR3 is TGTGCCAGCAGGCGGACAGTCACAGATACGCAGTATTTT. Translating it yields CASRRTVTDTQYF.

The chain carries TRBV2 and TRBJ2-3; TRBD2 is a possible D gene (5 bases). Trimming took off 7 bases at V and 1 base at J, with 6 bases between the two ends. The CDR3 is made up of 12 amino acids. Germline V gene data show CDR1 as SNHLY and CDR2 as FYNNEI. CDR3 region: CASMRGTDTQYF. The CDR3 nucleotides are TGTGCCAGCATGCGGGGCACAGATACGCAGTATTTT.

The chain couples TRBV10-3 to TRBJ2-7; D unresolved. Between the trimmed V and J ends, which lost 0 bases and 7 bases, there was a span of 13 bases. Per the germline V gene, CDR1 is ENHRY and CDR2 is SYGVKD. CDR3 length: 14 residues. The CDR3 spells CAISESGPPQEQYF. CDR3 coding DNA: TGTGCCATCAGTGAGTCTGGGCCTCCTCAAGAGCAGTACTTC.

This clonotype has more than one count but fewer than ten. The V call is TRBV24-1, the J call TRBJ2-3; D ambiguous. The CDR3 extends over 14 amino acids. Trimming removed 4 bases from V and 0 bases from J, with 7 bases in between. Germline V gene sequence: CDR1 KGHDR, CDR2 SFDVKD. The CDR3 here is CATSDSESTDTQYF. The CDR3 DNA follows: TGTGCCACCAGTGACTCGGAAAGCACAGATACGCAGTATTTT.

This clonotype showed up just a few times. The V gene is TRBV20-1, the J gene TRBJ2-5; tentatively, D is TRBD1 (5 bases). Trimming pared 5 bases from V and 2 bases from J, leaving 12 bases between. This CDR3 contains 13 residues. The germline V gene encodes CDR1 DFQATT and CDR2 SNEGSKA (reference sequence). The CDR3 DNA sequence: TGCAGTGCTTTCCTAGACAGACAAGAGACCCAGTACTTC. It translates to CSAFLDRQETQYF.

A note on this clonotype: The junction departs from germline at one end; a sequencing error may be responsible. This chain links TRBV7-7 with TRBJ2-2, with D hard to call. The CDR3 sequence is 12 residues long. The germline V gene encodes CDR1 SSHAT and CDR2 FNYEAQ (reference sequence). CDR3 sequence: CASTPGTGELFF. CDR3 in DNA: TGTGCTAGCACCCCGGGCACCGGGGAGCTGTTTTTT.

This clonotype appeared a few times. The junction differs from germline at one of its ends, possibly a read error. The V gene is TRBV7-2, the J gene TRBJ2-2, with 12 bases that match TRBD2. Germline V gives CDR1 SGHTA, CDR2 FQGNSA. The CDR3 length is 18 residues. The CDR3 DNA reads as TGTGCCAGCAGCATAGCCAGGACTAGCGGGACGAACACCGGGGAGCTGTTTTTT. It yields the protein CASSIARTSGTNTGELFF.

The chain links TRBV7-9 to TRBJ1-2; TRBD1 might be the D (5 bases). The CDR3 consists of 15 residues. With 5 bases removed from V and 4 bases from J, the gap between germline ends came to 17 bases. CDR1 is SEHNR and CDR2 is FQNEAQ in the germline V gene (reference sequence). The CDR3, as DNA: TGTGCCAGCAGCCGTGGGACCGTCGCTCCCTATGGCTACACCTTC. Translated: CASSRGTVAPYGYTF.

The sample holds a few counts of this clonotype. The V call is TRBV6-5, the J call TRBJ1-5; a possible D gene is TRBD1 (5 bases). V shed 2 bases and J shed 3 bases, with 11 bases lying between them. The CDR3 runs 15 residues. CDR1 and CDR2 from the germline V gene are MNHEY and SVGAGI. The CDR3 nucleotides are TGTGCCAGCAGTTACAAAAGGGGCTCCAATCAGCCCCAGCATTTT. Encoded protein: CASSYKRGSNQPQHF.

The chain employs TRBV7-2 and TRBJ2-7; TRBD1 matches at 7 bases. This CDR3 has 14 amino acids. V lost 5 bases, J lost 6 bases, and 10 bases stayed unmatched. Germline lookup yields CDR1 SGHTA and CDR2 FQGNSA. CDR3 sequence: CASSPGTVSGEQYF. In DNA, the CDR3 is TGTGCCAGCAGCCCCGGGACAGTCTCGGGCGAGCAGTACTTC.